Each of the 18 T cell receptor beta chains below was sequenced from the same sample in a study of T cells after yellow fever vaccination (dated by TCRdb to about 2019). Library preparation was by 5' RACE. TCRdb records Illumina HiSeq 2500 as the sequencer. TCRdb took the public reads, trimmed them with fastp at Q25, ran MiXCR for clone calling and kept in-frame beta chains. Every CDR3 protein is listed once, alongside the most common genes and DNA of its rows. Counted in this sample were 450,000 to 600,000 distinct CDR3 sequences; approximately 16% of them appeared once. The ten largest clones capture 15% to 20% of the sample. Per the publication, the treatment or condition label means: live attenuated yellow fever vaccine strain. This specimen consisted of PBMCs, obtained less than 6 days after the first yellow fever vaccination. These receptors originate from a man aged 18 to 30 who received the YFV17D yellow fever vaccine.

The genes are TRBV5-6 and TRBJ2-2; TRBD1 is a possible D gene (5 bases). The CDR3 is 16 residues long. V lost 4 bases and J 4 bases, leaving 17 bases between the germline ends. Germline CDR1 reads SGHDT; CDR2 reads YYEEEE. The CDR3: CASSLSSRAITGELFF. The CDR3 DNA reads as TGTGCCAGCAGCCTCTCCTCCAGGGCTATCACCGGGGAGCTGTTTTTT.

The chain combines TRBV6-5 with TRBJ2-1; D is uncertain. CDR1 is MNHEY, CDR2 SVGAGI, per germline. The CDR3 sequence is 12 residues long. V lost 10 bases to trimming and J lost 5 bases, with 12 bases between them. In DNA form, the CDR3 reads TGTGCCACCCTAGGTCCCAACAATGAGCAGTTCTTC. Its translation is CATLGPNNEQFF.

This chain connects TRBV27 to TRBJ2-1; D call uncertain. V lost 0 bases and J 4 bases, leaving 7 bases between the germline ends. The CDR3 consists of 14 residues. The V gene's germline CDR1 is MNHEY and CDR2 SMNVEV (reference sequence). CDR3 sequence (DNA): TGTGCCAGCAGTTTATCGGTAGCTTACAATGAGCAGTTCTTC. Encoded protein: CASSLSVAYNEQFF.

V and J are TRBV6-1 and TRBJ2-1; the match to TRBD2 covers 11 bases. Trimming at V came to 5 bases and at J to 7 bases, leaving 4 bases not matched to a gene. Germline-derived CDR1 and CDR2 are MNHNS and SASEGT. This CDR3 is 14 amino acids long. In DNA, the CDR3 is TGTGCCAGCAGTAATAGCGGGGGGGTTAATGAGCAGTTCTTC. This codes for CASSNSGGVNEQFF.

The chain recombines TRBV4-1 with TRBJ2-7; D might be TRBD1 (6 bases). This CDR3 has 15 amino acids. V was pared by 4 bases and J by 4 bases, with 17 bases between. Germline V CDR1 and CDR2: MGHRA, YSYEKL. CDR3 nucleotide sequence: TGCGCCAGCAGCCTTACCTGGGGTACAGGGTACGAGCAGTACTTC. Protein: CASSLTWGTGYEQYF.

The chain has TRBV6-5 and TRBJ2-4, with 8 nucleotides matching TRBD2. The CDR3 covers 19 residues. V dropped 0 bases and J dropped 1; count of bases not matched to a gene: 11. CDR1 MNHEY and CDR2 SVGAGI come from the germline V gene. The CDR3 region is CASSYSSGGASQAKNIQYF. CDR3 in DNA: TGTGCCAGCAGTTACTCGTCCGGGGGGGCCTCTCAGGCCAAAAACATTCAGTACTTC.

The J gene is TRBJ1-1, the V gene TRBV20-1; TRBD1 matches at 9 bases. The CDR3 consists of 14 residues. Trimming at V came to 4 bases and at J to 5 bases, leaving 8 bases not matched to a gene. Germline V CDR1 and CDR2: DFQATT, SNEGSKA (reference sequence). The CDR3 loop is CSATVTGGGTEAFF. Written as DNA, the CDR3 is TGCAGTGCTACGGTGACAGGGGGGGGAACTGAAGCTTTCTTT.

V and J are TRBV6-5 and TRBJ2-7; TRBD1 matches at 12 bases. The CDR3 consists of 19 residues. After removal of 0 bases from V and 3 bases from J, the junction contained 12 bases not matched to a gene. Per germline, CDR1 MNHEY and CDR2 SVGAGI. As DNA, the CDR3 is TGTGCCAGCAGTTACTCCGCGGGACAGGGGGCCATAAATCGCTACGAGCAGTACTTC. Protein sequence: CASSYSAGQGAINRYEQYF.

This clonotype was detected only a few times. The CDR3 region is CSAKRLNSYNEQFF. CDR3 nucleotide sequence: TGCAGTGCGAAACGACTGAACTCCTACAATGAGCAGTTCTTC. The V and J genes are TRBV20-1 and TRBJ2-1; no definite D call. This CDR3 contains 14 residues. The germline CDR1 and CDR2 sequences are DFQATT and SNEGSKA (reference sequence). V was pared by 6 bases and J by 0 bases, with 12 bases between.

There are a few counts of this clonotype. This chain uses TRBV15 with TRBJ2-3; TRBD1 or TRBD2 may be the D gene (5 bases each). Germline lookup yields CDR1 LNHNV and CDR2 YYDKDF (reference sequence). The CDR3 has 18 amino acids. Trimming left V 3 bases short and J 3 bases short, with 22 bases between. The CDR3 is CATSRTRSGARRTDTQYF. The CDR3 DNA is TGTGCCACCAGCAGGACCAGGTCCGGGGCCAGGAGGACAGATACGCAGTATTTT. The full variable domain, completed using reference TRBV15 and TRBJ2-3, is DAMVIQNPRYQVTQFGKPVTLSCSQTLNHNVMYWYQQKSSQAPKLLFHYYDKDFNNEADTPDNFQSRRPNTSFCFLDIRSPGLGDTAMYLCATSRTRSGARRTDTQYFGPGTRLTVL.

The chain joins TRBV9 to TRBJ2-1, with D possibly TRBD2 on 6 matching bases. CDR1 and CDR2 (germline): SGDLS, YYNGEE. Trimming stripped 5 bases from V and 0 bases from J, with 15 bases between. The CDR3 totals 16 residues. In nucleotides, the CDR3 is TGTGCCAGCAGTCGGGACTCCTGGAGCTCCTACAATGAGCAGTTCTTC. Amino acids: CASSRDSWSSYNEQFF.

With regard to this clonotype: This may come from a read error, since a much larger clone is one base off. The chain links TRBV20-1 to TRBJ1-1; D gene unclear. Trimming took off 0 bases at V and 0 bases at J, with 5 bases between the two ends. CDR1 DFQATT and CDR2 SNEGSKA come from the germline V gene (reference sequence). This CDR3 has 13 residues. CDR3 nucleotides: TGCAGTGCTAGAGATGACATGAACACTGAAGCTTTCTTT. Translation gives CSARDDMNTEAFF.

The V gene is TRBV7-2, the J gene TRBJ1-1; tentatively, D is TRBD1 (5 bases). Looked up from germline, CDR1 is SGHTA and CDR2 is FQGNSA. This CDR3 has 15 residues. V was pared by 3 bases and J by 5 bases, with 16 bases between. CDR3: CASSLNGGDFTEAFF. The CDR3, as DNA: TGTGCCAGCAGCTTGAATGGGGGAGACTTTACTGAAGCTTTCTTT.

The chain carries TRBV9 and TRBJ2-7; D possibly uses TRBD1 or TRBD2 (5 bases each). V was pared by 1 base and J by 0 bases, with 14 bases between. This CDR3 spans 16 amino acids. The V gene's germline CDR1 is SGDLS and CDR2 YYNGEE. The chain's CDR3 is CASSVRSGRLSYEQYV. The CDR3 nucleotides read TGTGCCAGCAGCGTAAGGTCAGGGAGACTCTCCTACGAGCAGTACGTC.

This clonotype was seen a few times. The chain combines TRBV4-1 with TRBJ1-1, with D perhaps matching TRBD1 (5 bases). CDR3 length: 16 amino acids. Trimming stripped 1 base from V and 1 base from J, with 13 bases between. Germline V gene sequence: CDR1 MGHRA, CDR2 YSYEKL. The CDR3 nucleotides read TGCGCCAGCAGCCAAGGGCACATCAGGGAGAACACTGAAGCTTTCTTT. Its translation is CASSQGHIRENTEAFF.

There are many counts of this clonotype. This CDR3 reads CASSPLLGGGTEAFF. The CDR3 DNA sequence: TGTGCCAGCTCACCACTCCTCGGGGGCGGCACTGAAGCTTTCTTT. The chain combines TRBV18 with TRBJ1-1, with TRBD1 as a possible D gene (6 bases). Looked up from germline, CDR1 is KGHSH and CDR2 is LQKENI. This CDR3 spans 15 amino acids. With 1 base removed from V and 4 bases from J, the gap between germline ends came to 13 bases. The whole variable domain, filled in from reference TRBV18 and TRBJ1-1, reads NAGVMQNPRHLVRRRGQEARLRCSPMKGHSHVYWYRQLPEEGLKFMVYLQKENIIDESGMPKERFSAEFPKEGPSILRIQQVVRGDSAAYFCASSPLLGGGTEAFFGQGTRLTVV.

V usage is TRBV14 and J usage is TRBJ1-2; D gene unclear. Germline V CDR1 and CDR2: SGHDN, FVKESK. Between the trimmed V and J ends, which lost 0 bases and 4 bases, there was a span of 15 bases. This CDR3 is 16 amino acids long. DNA for the CDR3: TGTGCCAGCAGCCAAGACGGCGTACTGCGGATCTATGGCTACACCTTC. This codes for CASSQDGVLRIYGYTF.

This clonotype was seen a handful of times. The V and J genes are TRBV5-1 and TRBJ2-3; D unclear. Germline-derived CDR1 and CDR2 are SGHRS and YFSETQ. The CDR3 runs to 15 residues. V shed 4 bases and J shed 5 bases, with 17 bases lying between them. CDR3 DNA: TGCGCCAGCAGCCTAACGTCTAGTATCGGAGATACGCAGTATTTT. Protein product: CASSLTSSIGDTQYF.